This T cell receptor beta chain was obtained from a study of regulatory T cells in long-lasting Graves disease. Study-wide results and limits: When disease was persistent, TRBV28, TRBJ1-2 and TRBJ2-5 were the favored segments. Persistent Graves' patients showed less TCR diversity than newly diagnosed patients showed. With a small sample size, accuracy may have been reduced.

The CDR3 is 19 residues long. The ends lost 0 bases at V and 6 bases at J; junction bases unmatched: 9. Germline lookup yields CDR1 MNHEY and CDR2 SMNVEV (reference sequence). Construction of TCR beta libraries relied on iRepertoire HTBI primers and on Arm-PCR targeting CDR3 regions. TCRdb ran MiXCR on the multiplex PCR reads and lists one entry per CDR3 protein. The sample holds some 430,000 distinct CDR3 sequences, roughly 21% seen once. The time point: persistent/refractory GD, antithyroid drugs over 5 years with positive TRAb. RNA extracted from PBMCs served as the sequencing template. Patients all came to the study from an endocrinology department in Xi'an, China. This clonotype was seen repeatedly, ten times or more. Its antigen is still unknown.

The sample consisted of peripheral blood mononuclear cells (PBMCs), taken when the disease was refractory, from a patient treated with antithyroid drugs. The sequence derives from a female donor with Graves disease. The V gene is TRBV27, the J gene TRBJ2-2; 14 bases are a match to TRBD2. DNA of the CDR3: TGTGCCAGCAGTTTATCCACTAGTTGGACTAGCGGGGGGTCCGGGGAGCTGTTTTTT. Translation gives CASSLSTSWTSGGSGELFF.